Included here is one T cell receptor (beta chain) sequence, with context. The junction had 10 bases not matched to a gene; V was cut back by 5 bases and J by 4 bases. The V gene's germline CDR1 is SGHNT and CDR2 YENEEA. The CDR3 loop spans 17 amino acids. Self-reported history from a screening survey and questionnaire set each donor's cohort. Donors of Cohort 3 who recovered were those that had two negative PCRs, clearance, or symptom resolution. This entry comes from a study of blood T cell repertoires in COVID-19. Study summary: Nucleic acid was either cDNA or gDNA, and it came from T cells, B-cell-depleted T cells, or PBMCs.

Original processing notes: Quantification of nucleated cells was approximated via reference gene primer amplification. The repertoire was sequenced with immunoSEQ multiplex PCR; TCRdb's copy has only in-frame clones and lacks some. V and J calls plus clone size are reproduced from that table; the DNA served to infer D and trimming. This table holds about 200,000 clones, 80% to 90% found once. The receptor was isolated from a man aged 35 to 55 who had recovered from COVID-19. The chain is built from TRBV11-3 and TRBJ2-2; 10 nucleotides agree with TRBD2. Sequenced material: PBMCs or T cells enriched from blood (not recorded which). The CDR3 here is CASSLGGLAGATGELFF. The DNA for the CDR3 is TGTGCCAGCAGCCTTGGGGGGCTAGCGGGAGCCACCGGGGAGCTGTTTTTT.